Here is one TCR beta chain with its context. What it binds is unknown. These data originate in a study of intratumoral heterogeneity in liver cancer. Regarding the study as a whole: Region b showed significantly fewer unique T-cell clonal expansions than region a.

The hepatocellular carcinoma nodule was sampled at distinct, geographically separated regions. Sequencing used immunoSEQ multiplex PCR; TCRdb keeps in-frame clones, though not all of them. Here the sample spans 5,000 to 7,500 clones, 70% to 80% being singletons. This CDR3 has 11 amino acids. With 6 bases removed from V and 7 bases from J, the gap between germline ends came to 12 bases. Germline CDR1 and CDR2: DFQATT and SNEGSKA (reference sequence). The sequence came from a woman aged 70-85 years with hepatocellular carcinoma. The V gene is TRBV20-1, the J gene TRBJ1-1; D is perhaps TRBD1 (6 bases). The sample in question was tumor tissue, obtained before any cancer treatment. The CDR3 region has the DNA TGCAGTGCGCGAGGGACACTTGAAGCTTTCTTT. Translation gives CSARGTLEAFF.